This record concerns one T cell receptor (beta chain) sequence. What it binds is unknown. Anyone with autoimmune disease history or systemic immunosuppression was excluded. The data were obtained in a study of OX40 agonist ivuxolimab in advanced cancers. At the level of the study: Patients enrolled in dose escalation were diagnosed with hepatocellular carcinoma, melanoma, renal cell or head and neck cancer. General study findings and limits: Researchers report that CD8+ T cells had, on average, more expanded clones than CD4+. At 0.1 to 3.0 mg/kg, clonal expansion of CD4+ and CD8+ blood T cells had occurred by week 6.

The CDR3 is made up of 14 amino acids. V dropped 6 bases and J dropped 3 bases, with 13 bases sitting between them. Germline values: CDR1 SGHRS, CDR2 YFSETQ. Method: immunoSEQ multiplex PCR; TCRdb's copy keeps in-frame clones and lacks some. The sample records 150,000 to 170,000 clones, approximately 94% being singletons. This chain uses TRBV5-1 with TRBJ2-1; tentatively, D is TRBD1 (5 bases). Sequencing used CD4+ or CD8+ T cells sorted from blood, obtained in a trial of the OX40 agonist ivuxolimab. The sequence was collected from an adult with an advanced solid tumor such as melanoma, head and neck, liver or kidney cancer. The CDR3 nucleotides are TGCGCCAGCAAGGGATCAGGGCGCTACAATGAGCAGTTCTTC. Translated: CASKGSGRYNEQFF.